The rows below give T cell receptor beta chains drawn from one sample of a study of T cells after yellow fever vaccination. Using its own MiXCR run on the 5' RACE reads, TCRdb lists one record per CDR3 protein. Here the sample spans 100,000 to 150,000 distinct CDR3 sequences, around 7.4% being singletons. Sequences were derived from CD4+ T cells sorted from PBMCs, sampled 9 to 11 days after the first yellow fever vaccination. The receptor source for this set is a man between 18 and 29 years old who received the YFV17D yellow fever vaccine. Each CDR3 is given with its conserved first and last residue. A D gene is named only where the DNA matches it firmly. A row's size may be missing; if present it is once, few, many or a size class.

length | D | size | J | V | CDR3 | DNA
17 | - | - | TRBJ1-5 | TRBV27 | CASSLRGRTNSNQPQHF | TGTGCCAGCAGTTTACGAGGACGGACTAATAGCAATCAGCCCCAGCATTTT
14 | - | many | TRBJ2-1 | TRBV5-1 | CASSLDLVINEQFF | TGCGCCAGCAGCTTGGACCTAGTTATCAATGAGCAGTTCTTC
16 | TRBD2 | many | TRBJ2-5 | TRBV11-2 | CASSSLSGGAGETQYF | TGTGCCAGCAGCTCCCTCAGCGGGGGGGCGGGAGAGACCCAGTACTTC
15 | TRBD2 | many | TRBJ2-3 | TRBV6-1 | CASRFIAGVADTQYF | TGTGCCAGCAGATTCATAGCGGGGGTCGCAGATACGCAGTATTTT
13 | - | many | TRBJ1-2 | TRBV29-1 | CTSSIGGGDGYTF | TGCACCTCCTCGATAGGGGGAGGGGATGGCTACACCTTC
12 | - | - | TRBJ1-4 | TRBV19 | CASSIQNEKLFF | TGTGCCAGTAGTATACAGAATGAAAAACTGTTTTTT
13 | TRBD2 | many | TRBJ2-3 | TRBV7-3 | CASSSGGSDTQYF | TGTGCCAGCAGCTCCGGGGGGTCAGATACGCAGTATTTT
19 | - | - | TRBJ2-6 | TRBV4-1 | CASSQARDTYISGANVLTF | TGCGCCAGCAGCCAAGCACGGGACACTTACATCTCTGGGGCCAACGTCCTGACTTTC
12 | - | many | TRBJ2-3 | TRBV4-2 | CASSQDQGGRYF | TGTGCCAGCAGCCAAGACCAGGGGGGGCGGTATTTT
15 | - | many | TRBJ2-5 | TRBV6-2/TRBV6-3 | CASSYPGPRRETQYF | TGTGCCAGCAGTTACCCGGGCCCCCGGCGGGAGACCCAGTACTTC
13 | - | many | TRBJ1-6 | TRBV12-3/TRBV12-4 | CASRISYNSPLHF | TGTGCCAGCCGCATTTCATATAATTCACCCCTCCACTTT
14 | TRBD2 | many | TRBJ2-1 | TRBV10-3 | CAISWTSGEYEQFF | TGTGCCATCAGCTGGACTAGCGGGGAATATGAGCAGTTCTTC
15 | - | few | TRBJ2-5 | TRBV6-5 | CASSYGGGRLETQYF | TGTGCCAGCAGTTACGGGGGGGGCCGGTTGGAGACCCAGTACTTC
15 | - | many | TRBJ2-1 | TRBV10-3 | CAISERGPTYNEQFF | TGTGCCATCAGTGAGCGGGGGCCTACCTACAATGAGCAGTTCTTC
13 | - | few | TRBJ1-1 | TRBV7-3 | CASSRSRGTEAFF | TGTGCCAGCAGCAGAAGCAGGGGCACTGAAGCTTTCTTT
15 | - | many | TRBJ2-4 | TRBV6-6 | CASSYSGNVQNIQYF | TGTGCCAGCAGTTACTCGGGGAATGTCCAAAACATTCAGTACTTC
14 | - | many | TRBJ1-6 | TRBV6-5 | CASSPKFGNSPLHF | TGTGCCAGCAGTCCGAAATTCGGTAATTCACCCCTCCACTTT
15 | TRBD1 | many | TRBJ2-3 | TRBV7-3 | CASSWTGGNTDTQYF | TGTGCCAGCAGCTGGACAGGGGGCAACACAGATACGCAGTATTTT
14 | TRBD1 | - | TRBJ2-7 | TRBV30 | CACESGTGDYEQYF | TGTGCCTGTGAGAGTGGGACAGGGGACTACGAGCAGTACTTC
14 | TRBD2 | - | TRBJ2-7 | TRBV7-9 | CASSPTSGWGEQYF | TGTGCCAGCAGCCCAACTAGCGGGTGGGGCGAGCAGTACTTC
16 | - | many | TRBJ2-1 | TRBV4-1 | CASSQVNMVAYNEQFF | TGCGCCAGCAGCCAAGTCAACATGGTGGCCTACAATGAGCAGTTCTTC
16 | - | many | TRBJ2-1 | TRBV4-1 | CASSPLIQPRYNEQFF | TGCGCCAGCAGCCCTTTAATCCAGCCGCGGTACAATGAGCAGTTCTTC
13 | TRBD1 | many | TRBJ1-1 | TRBV7-7 | CASSVDRGTEAFF | TGTGCCAGCAGCGTGGACAGGGGCACTGAAGCTTTCTTT
12 | TRBD1 | many | TRBJ1-1 | TRBV29-1 | CSGRQGDTEAFF | TGCAGCGGCAGACAGGGGGACACTGAAGCTTTCTTT
11 | - | - | TRBJ2-3 | TRBV5-6 | CASSGLGTQYF | TGTGCCAGCAGCGGGCTGGGTACGCAGTATTTT